This T cell receptor (beta chain) was obtained from a study of cytomegalovirus exposure and HLA in healthy donors. The study ran its PCR with 60 Vbeta and 13 Jbeta primers. The method was immunoSEQ multiplex PCR; TCRdb's version includes in-frame clones alone and lacks a portion of them. The sample lists approximately 150,000 clones; 75% to 90% were seen once. Per germline, CDR1 MNHEY and CDR2 SVGAGI. V trimming: 7 bases; J trimming: 4 bases; junction bases outside the gene matches: 4. The CDR3 spans 14 residues. The sequenced sample consisted of PBMCs. V and J are TRBV6-5 and TRBJ2-1; 10 nucleotides match TRBD1. This clonotype was obtained from a woman in her thirties in good health and CMV-seronegative. CDR3 in amino acids: CASKGQGSYNEQFF. In nucleotides, the CDR3 is TGTGCCAGCAAGGGACAGGGGTCATACAATGAGCAGTTCTTC.